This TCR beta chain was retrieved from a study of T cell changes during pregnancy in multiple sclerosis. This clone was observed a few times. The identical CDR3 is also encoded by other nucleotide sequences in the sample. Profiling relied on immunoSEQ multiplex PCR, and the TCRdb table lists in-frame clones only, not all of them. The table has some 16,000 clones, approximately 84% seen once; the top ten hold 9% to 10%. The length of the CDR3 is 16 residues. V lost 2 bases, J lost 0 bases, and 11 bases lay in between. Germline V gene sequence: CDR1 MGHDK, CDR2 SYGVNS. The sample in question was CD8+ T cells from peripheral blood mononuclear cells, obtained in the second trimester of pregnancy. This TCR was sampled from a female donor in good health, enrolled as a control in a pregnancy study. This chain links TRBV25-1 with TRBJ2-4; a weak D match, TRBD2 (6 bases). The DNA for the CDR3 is TGTGCCAGCAGTGAAGAGGGAGGTCTAGCCAAAAACATTCAGTACTTC. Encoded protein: CASSEEGGLAKNIQYF.